This T cell receptor (beta chain) is drawn from a study of blood T cell repertoires in COVID-19. Study overall: COVID-19 samples from acute and convalescent phases originated in the United States, Italy and Spain.

Repertoires were generated with immunoSEQ multiplex PCR, while TCRdb's copy carries only in-frame clones and drops some. The table shows around 300,000 clones, with approximately 88% occurring only once. Germline loops: CDR1 SGHAT, CDR2 FQNNGV. V lost 4 bases to trimming and J lost 4 bases; unmatched junction nucleotides: 11. This CDR3 has 18 residues. Sequencing input: peripheral blood. This receptor was obtained from a young man with active or convalescent COVID-19. The gene calls are TRBV11-2 and TRBJ2-5, with 14 bases fitting TRBD2. CDR3 protein: CASSSSSLGLAGAETQYF. The CDR3 region has the DNA TGTGCCAGCAGCTCCTCTAGTCTGGGACTAGCGGGGGCAGAGACCCAGTACTTC.